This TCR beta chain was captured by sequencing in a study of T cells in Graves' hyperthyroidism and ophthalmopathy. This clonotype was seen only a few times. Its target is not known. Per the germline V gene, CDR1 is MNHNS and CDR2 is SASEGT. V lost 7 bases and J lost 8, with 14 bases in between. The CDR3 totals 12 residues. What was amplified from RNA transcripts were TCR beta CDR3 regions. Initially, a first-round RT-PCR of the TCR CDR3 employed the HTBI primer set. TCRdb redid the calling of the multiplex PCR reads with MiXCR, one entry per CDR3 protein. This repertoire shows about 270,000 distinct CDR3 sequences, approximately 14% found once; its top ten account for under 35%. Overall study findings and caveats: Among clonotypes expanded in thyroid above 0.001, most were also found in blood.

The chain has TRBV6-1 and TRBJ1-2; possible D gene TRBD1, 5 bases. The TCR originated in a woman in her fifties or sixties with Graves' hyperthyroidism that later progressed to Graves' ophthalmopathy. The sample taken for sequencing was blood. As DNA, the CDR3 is TGTGCCAGCACCCCCGGGTGGACAGGCTACACCTTC. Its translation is CASTPGWTGYTF.